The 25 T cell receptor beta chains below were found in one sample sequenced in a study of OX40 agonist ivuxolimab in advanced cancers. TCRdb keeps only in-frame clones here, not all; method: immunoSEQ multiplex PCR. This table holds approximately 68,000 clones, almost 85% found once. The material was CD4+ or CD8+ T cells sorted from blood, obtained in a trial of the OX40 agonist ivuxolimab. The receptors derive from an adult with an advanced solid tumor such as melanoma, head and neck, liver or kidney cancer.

The CDR3 protein is CATTGEMVEGYTF. CDR3 nucleotide sequence: TGTGCCACCACCGGGGAAATGGTAGAAGGCTACACCTTC. This chain uses TRBV10-3 with TRBJ1-2; D remains unclear. The CDR3 extends over 13 amino acids. The germline V gene has CDR1 ENHRY and CDR2 SYGVKD. V was pared by 10 bases and J by 8 bases, with 20 bases between.

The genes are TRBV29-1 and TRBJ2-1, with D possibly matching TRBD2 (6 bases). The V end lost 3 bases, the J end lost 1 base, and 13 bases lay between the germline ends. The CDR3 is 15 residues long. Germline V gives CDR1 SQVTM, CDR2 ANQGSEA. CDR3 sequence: CSVEGLRDSYNEQFF. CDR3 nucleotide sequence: TGCAGCGTTGAGGGTTTGCGGGATTCCTACAATGAGCAGTTCTTC.

DNA of the CDR3: TGTGCCAGCAGCTTAGCAGGGGGCGCGGGAGGATCACCCCTCCACTTT. Encoded protein: CASSLAGGAGGSPLHF. The V call is TRBV7-3, the J call TRBJ1-6, with 8 bases fitting TRBD1. The junction had 10 bases not matched to a gene; V was cut back by 2 bases and J by 10 bases. Per the germline V gene, CDR1 is SGHTA and CDR2 is FQGTGA. The CDR3 extends over 16 amino acids.

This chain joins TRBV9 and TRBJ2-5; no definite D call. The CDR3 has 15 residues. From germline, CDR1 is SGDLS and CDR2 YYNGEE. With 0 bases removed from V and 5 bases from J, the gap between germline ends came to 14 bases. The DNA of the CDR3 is TGTGCCAGCAGCGTAGCTGCTCGGGTTTTGGAGACCCAGTACTTC. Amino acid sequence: CASSVAARVLETQYF.

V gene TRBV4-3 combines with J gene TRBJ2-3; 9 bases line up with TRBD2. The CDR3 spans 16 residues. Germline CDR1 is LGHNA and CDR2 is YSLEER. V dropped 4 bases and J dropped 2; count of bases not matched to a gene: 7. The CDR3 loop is CASSPLKRGATDTQYF. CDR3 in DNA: TGCGCCAGCAGCCCCCTAAAGCGGGGGGCCACAGATACGCAGTATTTT.

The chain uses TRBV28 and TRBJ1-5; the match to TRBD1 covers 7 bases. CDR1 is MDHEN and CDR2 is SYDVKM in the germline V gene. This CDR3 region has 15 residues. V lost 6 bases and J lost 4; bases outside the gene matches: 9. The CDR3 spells CASRTSTGWNQPQHF. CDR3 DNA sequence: TGTGCCAGCAGAACTTCGACAGGGTGGAATCAGCCCCAGCATTTT.

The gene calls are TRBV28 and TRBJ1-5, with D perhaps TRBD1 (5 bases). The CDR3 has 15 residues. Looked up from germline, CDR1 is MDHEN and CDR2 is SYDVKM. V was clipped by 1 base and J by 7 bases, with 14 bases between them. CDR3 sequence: CASSLLVGGRQPQHF. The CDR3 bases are TGTGCCAGCAGTTTATTAGTGGGGGGGAGGCAGCCCCAGCATTTT.

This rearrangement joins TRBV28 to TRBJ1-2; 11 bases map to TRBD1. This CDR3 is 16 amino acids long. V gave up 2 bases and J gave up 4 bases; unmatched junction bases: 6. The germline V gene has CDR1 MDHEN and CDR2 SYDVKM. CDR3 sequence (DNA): TGTGCCAGCAGTTTACCTCTAGGGACAGGGGGCTATGGCTACACCTTC. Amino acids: CASSLPLGTGGYGYTF.

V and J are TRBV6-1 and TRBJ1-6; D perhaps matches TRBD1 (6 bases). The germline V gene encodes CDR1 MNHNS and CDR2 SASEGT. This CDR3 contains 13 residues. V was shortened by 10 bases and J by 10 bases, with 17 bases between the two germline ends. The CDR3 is CATGDTLTSPLHF. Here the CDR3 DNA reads TGTGCCACGGGGGACACCCTCACCTCACCCCTCCACTTT.

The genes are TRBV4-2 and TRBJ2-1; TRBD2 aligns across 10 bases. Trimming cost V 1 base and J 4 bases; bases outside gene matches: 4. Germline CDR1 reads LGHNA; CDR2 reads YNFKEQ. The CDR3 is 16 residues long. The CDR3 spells CASSQGASGGYNEQFF. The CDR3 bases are TGTGCCAGCAGCCAAGGGGCTAGCGGGGGATACAATGAGCAGTTCTTC.

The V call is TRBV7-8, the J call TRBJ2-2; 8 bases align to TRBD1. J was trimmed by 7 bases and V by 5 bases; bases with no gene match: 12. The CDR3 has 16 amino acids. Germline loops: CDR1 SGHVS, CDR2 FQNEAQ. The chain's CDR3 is CASSTRQGPQVGELFF. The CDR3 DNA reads TGTGCCAGCAGCACCCGACAGGGGCCCCAGGTCGGGGAGCTGTTTTTT.

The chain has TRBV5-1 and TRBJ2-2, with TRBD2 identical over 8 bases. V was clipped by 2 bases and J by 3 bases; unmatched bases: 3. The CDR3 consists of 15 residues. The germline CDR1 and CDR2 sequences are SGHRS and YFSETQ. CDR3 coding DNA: TGCGCCAGCAGCTTCGGGACTAGGGACACCGGGGAGCTGTTTTTT. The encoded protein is CASSFGTRDTGELFF.

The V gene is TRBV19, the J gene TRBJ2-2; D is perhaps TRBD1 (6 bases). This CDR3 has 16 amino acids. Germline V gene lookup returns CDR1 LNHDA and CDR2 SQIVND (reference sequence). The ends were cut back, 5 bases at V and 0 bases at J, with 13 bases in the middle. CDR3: CASSSRTVANTGELFF. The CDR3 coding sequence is TGTGCCAGTAGTTCCCGGACAGTCGCGAACACCGGGGAGCTGTTTTTT.

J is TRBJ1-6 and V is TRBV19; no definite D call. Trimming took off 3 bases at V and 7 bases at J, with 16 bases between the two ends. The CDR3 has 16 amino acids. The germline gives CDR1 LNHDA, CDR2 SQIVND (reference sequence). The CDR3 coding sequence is TGTGCCAGTAGTATCTCGTCCCTCTCGGGAAATTCACCCCTCCACTTT. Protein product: CASSISSLSGNSPLHF.

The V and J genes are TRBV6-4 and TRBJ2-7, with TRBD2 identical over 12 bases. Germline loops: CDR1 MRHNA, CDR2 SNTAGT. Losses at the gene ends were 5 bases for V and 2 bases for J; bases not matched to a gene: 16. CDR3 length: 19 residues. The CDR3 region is CASSNPGLAGLEGPYEQYF. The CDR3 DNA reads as TGTGCCAGCAGTAATCCGGGACTAGCGGGCTTAGAGGGACCCTACGAGCAGTACTTC.

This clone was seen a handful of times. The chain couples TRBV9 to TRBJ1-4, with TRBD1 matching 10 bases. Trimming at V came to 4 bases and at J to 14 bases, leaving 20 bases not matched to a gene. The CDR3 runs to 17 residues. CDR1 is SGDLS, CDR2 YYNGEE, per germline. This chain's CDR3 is CASSPSAAWTGGLGLFF. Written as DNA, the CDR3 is TGTGCCAGCAGCCCCAGCGCCGCATGGACAGGGGGTTTGGGTCTGTTTTTT.

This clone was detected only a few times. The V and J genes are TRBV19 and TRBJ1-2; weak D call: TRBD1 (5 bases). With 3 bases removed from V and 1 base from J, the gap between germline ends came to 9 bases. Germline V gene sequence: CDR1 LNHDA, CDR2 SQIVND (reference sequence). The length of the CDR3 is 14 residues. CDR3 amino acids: CASSIRTLNYGYTF. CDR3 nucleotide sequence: TGTGCCAGTAGTATCCGGACACTTAACTATGGCTACACCTTC. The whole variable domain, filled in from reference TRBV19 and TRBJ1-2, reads DGGITQSPKYLFRKEGQNVTLSCEQNLNHDAMYWYRQDPGQGLRLIYYSQIVNDFQKGDIAEGYSVSREKKESFPLTVTSAQKNPTAFYLCASSIRTLNYGYTFGSGTRLTVV.

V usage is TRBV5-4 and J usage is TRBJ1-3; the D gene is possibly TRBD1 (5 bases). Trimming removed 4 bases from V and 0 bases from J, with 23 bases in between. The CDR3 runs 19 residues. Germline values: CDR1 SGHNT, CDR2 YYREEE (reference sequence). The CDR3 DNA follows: TGTGCCAGCAGCCCGGGCCCGGGTACGAAAAGGGGCTCTGGAAACACCATATATTTT. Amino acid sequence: CASSPGPGTKRGSGNTIYF. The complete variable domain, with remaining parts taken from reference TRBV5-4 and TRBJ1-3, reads ETGVTQSPTHLIKTRGQQVTLRCSSQSGHNTVSWYQQALGQGPQFIFQYYREEENGRGNFPPRFSGLQFPNYSSELNVNALELDDSALYLCASSPGPGTKRGSGNTIYFGEGSWLTVV.

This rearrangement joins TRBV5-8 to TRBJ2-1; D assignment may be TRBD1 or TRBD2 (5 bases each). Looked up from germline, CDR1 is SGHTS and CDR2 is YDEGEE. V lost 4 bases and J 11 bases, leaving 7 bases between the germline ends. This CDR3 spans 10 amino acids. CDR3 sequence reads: CASSQGQQFF. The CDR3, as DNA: TGTGCCAGCAGCCAGGGACAGCAGTTCTTC.

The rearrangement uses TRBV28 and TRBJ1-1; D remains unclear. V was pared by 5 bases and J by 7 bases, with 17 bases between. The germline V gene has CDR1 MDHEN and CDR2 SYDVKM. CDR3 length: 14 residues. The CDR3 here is CASSQQFLEIEAFF. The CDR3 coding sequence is TGTGCCAGCAGTCAGCAATTTTTGGAAATTGAAGCTTTCTTT.

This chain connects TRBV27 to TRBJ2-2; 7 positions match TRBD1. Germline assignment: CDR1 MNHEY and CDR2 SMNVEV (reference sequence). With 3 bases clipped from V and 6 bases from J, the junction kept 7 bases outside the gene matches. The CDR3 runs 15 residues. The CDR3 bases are TGTGCCAGCAGTTTCCACAGGGGCCGGGCCGGGGAGCTGTTTTTT. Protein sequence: CASSFHRGRAGELFF.

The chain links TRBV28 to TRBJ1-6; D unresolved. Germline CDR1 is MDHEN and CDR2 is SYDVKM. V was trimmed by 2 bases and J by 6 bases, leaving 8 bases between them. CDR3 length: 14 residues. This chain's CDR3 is CASSLPGPNSPLHF. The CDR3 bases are TGTGCCAGCAGTTTACCCGGTCCTAATTCACCCCTCCACTTT.

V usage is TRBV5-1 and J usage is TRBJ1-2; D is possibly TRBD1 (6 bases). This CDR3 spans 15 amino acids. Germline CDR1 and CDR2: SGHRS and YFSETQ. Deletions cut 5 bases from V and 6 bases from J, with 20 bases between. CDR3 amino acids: CASSSTGWGEDGYTF. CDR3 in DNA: TGCGCCAGCAGTTCAACAGGGTGGGGGGAAGATGGCTACACCTTC.

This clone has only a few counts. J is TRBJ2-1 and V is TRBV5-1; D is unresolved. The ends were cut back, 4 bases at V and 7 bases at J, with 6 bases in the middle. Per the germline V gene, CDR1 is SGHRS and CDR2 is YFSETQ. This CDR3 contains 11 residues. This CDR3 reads CASSDANEQFF. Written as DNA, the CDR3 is TGCGCCAGCAGCGACGCAAATGAGCAGTTCTTC.

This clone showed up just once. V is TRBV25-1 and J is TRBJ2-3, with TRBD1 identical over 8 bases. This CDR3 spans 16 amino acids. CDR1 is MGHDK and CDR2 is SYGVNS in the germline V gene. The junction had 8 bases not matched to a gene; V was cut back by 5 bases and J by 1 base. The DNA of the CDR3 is TGTGCCAGCAGTTCAAGGACAGGGCGTCGCACAGATACGCAGTATTTT. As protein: CASSSRTGRRTDTQYF.